Listed here are 18 T cell receptor beta chains from one sample, sequenced in a study of control samples from healthy donors and cancer patients. Data came from immunoSEQ multiplex PCR; TCRdb stores just in-frame clones and leaves some out. Found here are about 120,000 clones, about 90% of them singletons; the top ten hold 1.5% to 2%. The material sequenced was blood. These TCRs come from a man between 18 and 35 years old in good health.

The gene calls are TRBV5-4 and TRBJ1-3; D gene uncertain. This CDR3 is built from 16 residues. Germline V gene lookup returns CDR1 SGHNT and CDR2 YYREEE (reference sequence). V shed 3 bases and J shed 2 bases, with 15 bases lying between them. The CDR3 DNA sequence: TGTGCCAGCAGCTCCCCAGGACTCTCCCCTGGAAACACCATATATTTT. Its protein is CASSSPGLSPGNTIYF.

The V call is TRBV28, the J call TRBJ1-2; D remains ambiguous. Trimming removed 8 bases at V and 2 bases at J, with 9 bases between. The germline V gene encodes CDR1 MDHEN and CDR2 SYDVKM. The CDR3 runs 12 residues. CDR3 region: CASAGQNYGYTF. For the CDR3, the DNA is TGTGCCAGCGCCGGGCAGAACTATGGCTACACCTTC.

V usage is TRBV6-4 and J usage is TRBJ1-5; possibly TRBD1 for D (5 bases). The germline V gene encodes CDR1 MRHNA and CDR2 SNTAGT. V lost 9 bases and J lost 5, with 20 bases in between. The CDR3 has 15 residues. The CDR3 sequence is CASQCRGGADQPQHF. The CDR3 nucleotides are TGTGCCAGTCAGTGTAGGGGTGGGGCGGATCAGCCCCAGCATTTT.

A few counts support this clone. The rearrangement joins TRBV6-4 to TRBJ2-2; D may be TRBD1 (6 bases). The V end lost 6 bases, the J end lost 2 bases, and 10 bases lay between the germline ends. The CDR3 runs 14 residues. Per the germline V gene, CDR1 is MRHNA and CDR2 is SNTAGT. CDR3 sequence: CASSRDTNTGELFF. As DNA, the CDR3 is TGTGCCAGCAGCCGGGACACCAACACCGGGGAGCTGTTTTTT.

The genes are TRBV19 and TRBJ2-7, with a possible D match to TRBD2 (6 bases). CDR3 length equals 16 residues. Trimming took 1 base from V and 3 from J, leaving 16 bases between them. Germline V gene sequence: CDR1 LNHDA, CDR2 SQIVND (reference sequence). Here the CDR3 DNA reads TGTGCCAGTAGTATAGTAGGCGGGACCGGGAACTACGAGCAGTACTTC. Translation: CASSIVGGTGNYEQYF.

The table lists this clone with a count of one. CDR3 DNA: TGTGCCTGGAGTGTATGGGGGGATAGCTCCTACGAGCAGTACTTC. Protein sequence: CAWSVWGDSSYEQYF. The rearrangement joins TRBV30 to TRBJ2-7; weak D call: TRBD2 (6 bases). The ends were cut back, 0 bases at V and 0 bases at J, with 12 bases in the middle. CDR3 size: 15 residues. Germline V gene sequence: CDR1 GTSNPN, CDR2 SVGIG (reference sequence).

The gene calls are TRBV15 and TRBJ2-3; D gene uncertain. There are 15 residues in the CDR3. V was clipped by 0 bases and J by 0 bases, with 7 bases between them. Germline CDR1 is LNHNV and CDR2 is YYDKDF (reference sequence). CDR3 sequence: CATSRDPASTDTQYF. DNA of the CDR3: TGTGCCACCAGCAGAGATCCGGCGAGCACAGATACGCAGTATTTT.

The chain recombines TRBV9 with TRBJ2-3, with D possibly being TRBD2 (5 bases). V was clipped by 0 bases and J by 0 bases, with 17 bases between them. Germline CDR1 SGDLS, CDR2 YYNGEE. The length of the CDR3 is 18 residues. CDR3 nucleotide sequence: TGTGCCAGCAGCGTAGCTGGAGGCCTTACACCTAGCACAGATACGCAGTATTTT. Translated: CASSVAGGLTPSTDTQYF.

The genes are TRBV27 and TRBJ1-6, with D maybe TRBD1 (6 bases). Germline lookup yields CDR1 MNHEY and CDR2 SMNVEV (reference sequence). The V end lost 3 bases, the J end lost 10 bases, and 13 bases lay between the germline ends. CDR3 length equals 14 residues. The CDR3 here is CASSFGQGRSPLHF. In nucleotides, the CDR3 is TGTGCCAGCAGTTTCGGGCAGGGGAGGTCACCCCTCCACTTT.

V is TRBV6-2 or TRBV6-3 and J is TRBJ2-7; tentative D call: TRBD1 (6 bases). This CDR3 is 15 amino acids long. Between the trimmed V and J ends, which lost 0 bases and 2 bases, there was a span of 11 bases. The V gene's germline CDR1 is MNHEY and CDR2 SVGEGT. CDR3 residues: CASSYSSWTAYEQYF. CDR3 nucleotide sequence: TGTGCCAGCAGTTACTCGTCGTGGACAGCCTACGAGCAGTACTTC.

This clone was counted a single time. The genes are TRBV9 and TRBJ2-1, with unresolved D. Trimming cost V 0 bases and J 1 base, with 17 bases left between them. Germline V lookup: CDR1 SGDLS, CDR2 YYNGEE. The CDR3 consists of 18 residues. In nucleotides, the CDR3 is TGTGCCAGCAGCGTAGGCCCTAGAACGCATCGTTCCTACAATGAGCAGTTCTTC. Encoded protein: CASSVGPRTHRSYNEQFF.

On this clone itself: The junction and the germline gene differ at one end; a read error may be behind it. CDR3 DNA sequence: TGTGCCAGCAGCTCGCCGGGACTAGCGGGGACAAGTTCTTTT. This encodes CASSSPGLAGTSSF. The chain employs TRBV7-2 and TRBJ2-3; the match to TRBD2 covers 13 bases. This CDR3 contains 14 residues. The germline gives CDR1 SGHTA, CDR2 FQGNSA.

CDR3 DNA: TGTGCCAGCAGCTCTGGACTTAGCTACACCTTC. It specifies CASSSGLSYTF. The gene calls are TRBV7-2 and TRBJ1-2; D is ambiguous. Germline CDR1 is SGHTA and CDR2 is FQGNSA. Trimming cost V 4 bases and J 9 bases, with 9 bases left between them. This CDR3 contains 11 residues. Supplemented by reference TRBV7-2 and TRBJ1-2, the full variable domain reads GAGVSQSPSNKVTEKGKDVELRCDPISGHTALYWYRQSLGQGLEFLIYFQGNSAPDKSGLPSDRFSAERTGGSVSTLTIQRTQQEDSAVYLCASSSGLSYTFGSGTRLTVV.

The chain has TRBV9 and TRBJ2-5; D not certain. Germline loops: CDR1 SGDLS, CDR2 YYNGEE. Trimming stripped 2 bases from V and 1 base from J, with 12 bases between. There are 15 residues in the CDR3. The CDR3 region has the DNA TGTGCCAGCAGCGTCTCTGGACGGTCCCAAGAGACCCAGTACTTC. It translates to CASSVSGRSQETQYF.

The chain recombines TRBV28 with TRBJ1-5; no firm D call. The V and J ends lost 2 bases and 8 bases respectively, with 4 bases between them. The CDR3 sequence is 11 residues long. Per germline, CDR1 MDHEN and CDR2 SYDVKM. This chain's CDR3 is CASSLGEPQHF. CDR3 nucleotide sequence: TGTGCCAGCAGTTTAGGTGAGCCCCAGCATTTT.

The chain uses TRBV30 and TRBJ1-6; tentative D call: TRBD1 (6 bases). Germline CDR1 and CDR2: GTSNPN and SVGIG (reference sequence). Between the trimmed V and J ends, which lost 4 bases and 2 bases, there was a span of 12 bases. This CDR3 is built from 15 residues. Here the CDR3 reads CAWNYRDTYNSPLHF. The CDR3 nucleotides read TGTGCCTGGAATTACCGGGACACCTATAATTCACCCCTCCACTTT.

The chain recombines TRBV30 with TRBJ2-1; 9 bases match TRBD1. V was pared by 3 bases and J by 3 bases, with 3 bases of the junction left unmatched. The germline V gene has CDR1 GTSNPN and CDR2 SVGIG (reference sequence). The CDR3 runs to 14 residues. The DNA of the CDR3 is TGTGCCTGGAGGGACAGGGGATTCTACAATGAGCAGTTCTTC. Its protein is CAWRDRGFYNEQFF.

CDR3 protein: CASSPWVRTGAGDEQFF. The DNA of the CDR3 is TGTGCCAGCAGCCCCTGGGTGAGAACAGGGGCTGGGGATGAGCAGTTCTTC. The V call is TRBV7-9, the J call TRBJ2-1; the match to TRBD1 covers 7 bases. The V and J ends lost 5 bases and 8 bases, in that order; junction bases with no gene match: 18. The CDR3 runs 17 residues. Germline assignment: CDR1 SEHNR and CDR2 FQNEAQ (reference sequence).